This entry lists 10 T cell receptor beta chains sequenced from one sample in a study of blood T cell repertoires in COVID-19. Data came from immunoSEQ multiplex PCR; TCRdb stores just in-frame clones and leaves some out. Of 150,000 to 200,000 clones listed, 70% to 85% are singletons. The sample taken for sequencing was peripheral blood. These TCRs come from a man aged 55 to 70 who had recovered from COVID-19.

The chain combines TRBV6-2 or TRBV6-3 with TRBJ2-7; 8 bases align to TRBD1. The CDR3 runs to 15 residues. V shed 2 bases, J shed 5 bases, and the junction held 8 bases outside the gene matches. CDR1 is MNHEY, CDR2 SVGEGT, per germline. The CDR3 region is CASSYARQGTNEQYF. The CDR3 coding sequence is TGTGCCAGCAGTTACGCCCGACAGGGGACGAACGAGCAGTACTTC.

The rearrangement joins TRBV19 to TRBJ2-5; 7 nucleotides agree with TRBD2. The CDR3 totals 13 residues. Unmatched junction bases numbered 6, after V lost 7 bases and J lost 4 bases. The germline gives CDR1 LNHDA, CDR2 SQIVND (reference sequence). Here the CDR3 DNA reads TGTGCCAGTACTTTTGCGGGGGTAGAGACCCAGTACTTC. Residues: CASTFAGVETQYF.

This clone was observed a few times. The CDR3 loop reads CASASSPPDTIYF. As DNA, the CDR3 is TGTGCCAGCGCCTCTTCTCCCCCAGACACCATATATTTT. This chain uses TRBV2 with TRBJ1-3; D is undetermined. The V end was cut by 8 bases, the J end by 8 bases, with 16 bases between. CDR1 SNHLY and CDR2 FYNNEI come from the germline V gene. The length of the CDR3 is 13 residues.

The gene calls are TRBV5-8 and TRBJ1-2, with TRBD1 identical over 7 bases. From germline, CDR1 is SGHTS and CDR2 YDEGEE. This CDR3 comprises 15 residues. V trimming: 4 bases; J trimming: 3 bases; junction bases outside the gene matches: 9. The CDR3 reads CASSQGQSVYYGYTF. CDR3 in DNA: TGTGCCAGCAGCCAGGGACAGTCTGTCTACTATGGCTACACCTTC.

V is TRBV4-2 and J is TRBJ2-5, with 9 positions matching TRBD2. Germline loops: CDR1 LGHNA, CDR2 YNFKEQ. CDR3 length: 15 amino acids. V shed 1 base, J shed 6 bases, and the junction held 6 bases outside the gene matches. The chain's CDR3 is CASSQGRAGGQTQYF. The CDR3 DNA reads TGTGCCAGCAGCCAAGGTCGGGCGGGGGGGCAGACCCAGTACTTC.

The gene calls are TRBV18 and TRBJ2-5; TRBD1 matches at 9 bases. With V trimmed by 4 bases and J by 3 bases, 0 bases remained unmatched. The V gene's germline CDR1 is KGHSH and CDR2 LQKENI. The CDR3 contains 13 residues. This CDR3 reads CASSRDREETQYF. CDR3 coding DNA: TGTGCCAGCTCACGGGACAGGGAAGAGACCCAGTACTTC. Full variable domain (rest looked up from reference TRBV18 and TRBJ2-5): NAGVMQNPRHLVRRRGQEARLRCSPMKGHSHVYWYRQLPEEGLKFMVYLQKENIIDESGMPKERFSAEFPKEGPSILRIQQVVRGDSAAYFCASSRDREETQYFGPGTRLLVL.

The V gene is TRBV5-1, the J gene TRBJ2-2; possible D gene TRBD1, 5 bases. Trimming took off 4 bases at V and 6 bases at J, with 13 bases between the two ends. Germline CDR1 is SGHRS and CDR2 is YFSETQ. CDR3 size: 14 residues. The CDR3 region is CASSGKEGAGELFF. In DNA form, the CDR3 reads TGCGCCAGCAGCGGGAAAGAAGGGGCCGGGGAGCTGTTTTTT.

The J gene is TRBJ1-6, the V gene TRBV29-1; TRBD1 agrees at 11 bases. CDR1 and CDR2 from the germline V gene are SQVTM and ANQGSEA. The CDR3 contains 15 residues. Germline trimming cut 7 bases from V and 6 bases from J; bases unmatched to any gene: 8. CDR3 sequence (DNA): TGCAGCGACCCCCGGGGGACAGGGGGTAATTCACCCCTCCACTTT. Its translation: CSDPRGTGGNSPLHF.

CDR3 amino acids: CSASREGTFLYTDTQYF. The CDR3 coding sequence is TGCAGTGCTAGTCGCGAGGGGACATTCCTTTACACAGATACGCAGTATTTT. This rearrangement joins TRBV20-1 to TRBJ2-3, with D perhaps TRBD1 (6 bases). The V gene's germline CDR1 is DFQATT and CDR2 SNEGSKA (reference sequence). This CDR3 comprises 17 residues. Trimming cost V 3 bases and J 2 bases, with 21 bases left between them.

The V gene is TRBV7-3, the J gene TRBJ2-1; 7 nucleotides agree with TRBD1. V lost 4 bases and J lost 0; bases outside the gene matches: 9. Germline values: CDR1 SGHTA, CDR2 FQGTGA. This CDR3 is built from 17 residues. The CDR3 sequence is CASSYEGAASSYNEQFF. The CDR3 DNA reads TGTGCCAGCAGCTATGAGGGGGCGGCGAGCTCCTACAATGAGCAGTTCTTC.